This TCR beta chain was found in a study of OX40 agonist ivuxolimab in advanced cancers. Data came from immunoSEQ multiplex PCR; TCRdb stores just in-frame clones and leaves some out. The sample lists 69,000 or so clones, over 75% occurring once. V gave up 6 bases and J gave up 4 bases, with 16 bases separating them. Germline V lookup: CDR1 SGHTA, CDR2 FQGNSA. CDR3 length equals 14 residues. This clone is judged medium-sized. This chain links TRBV7-2 with TRBJ2-7, with D tentatively TRBD2 (6 bases). The material sequenced was CD4+ or CD8+ T cells sorted from blood, taken in a trial of the OX40 agonist ivuxolimab. The receptor was isolated from an adult with an advanced solid tumor such as melanoma, head and neck, liver or kidney cancer. The CDR3 spells CASSVTPGTYEQYF. The CDR3 bases are TGTGCCAGCAGTGTAACGCCAGGGACTTACGAGCAGTACTTC.